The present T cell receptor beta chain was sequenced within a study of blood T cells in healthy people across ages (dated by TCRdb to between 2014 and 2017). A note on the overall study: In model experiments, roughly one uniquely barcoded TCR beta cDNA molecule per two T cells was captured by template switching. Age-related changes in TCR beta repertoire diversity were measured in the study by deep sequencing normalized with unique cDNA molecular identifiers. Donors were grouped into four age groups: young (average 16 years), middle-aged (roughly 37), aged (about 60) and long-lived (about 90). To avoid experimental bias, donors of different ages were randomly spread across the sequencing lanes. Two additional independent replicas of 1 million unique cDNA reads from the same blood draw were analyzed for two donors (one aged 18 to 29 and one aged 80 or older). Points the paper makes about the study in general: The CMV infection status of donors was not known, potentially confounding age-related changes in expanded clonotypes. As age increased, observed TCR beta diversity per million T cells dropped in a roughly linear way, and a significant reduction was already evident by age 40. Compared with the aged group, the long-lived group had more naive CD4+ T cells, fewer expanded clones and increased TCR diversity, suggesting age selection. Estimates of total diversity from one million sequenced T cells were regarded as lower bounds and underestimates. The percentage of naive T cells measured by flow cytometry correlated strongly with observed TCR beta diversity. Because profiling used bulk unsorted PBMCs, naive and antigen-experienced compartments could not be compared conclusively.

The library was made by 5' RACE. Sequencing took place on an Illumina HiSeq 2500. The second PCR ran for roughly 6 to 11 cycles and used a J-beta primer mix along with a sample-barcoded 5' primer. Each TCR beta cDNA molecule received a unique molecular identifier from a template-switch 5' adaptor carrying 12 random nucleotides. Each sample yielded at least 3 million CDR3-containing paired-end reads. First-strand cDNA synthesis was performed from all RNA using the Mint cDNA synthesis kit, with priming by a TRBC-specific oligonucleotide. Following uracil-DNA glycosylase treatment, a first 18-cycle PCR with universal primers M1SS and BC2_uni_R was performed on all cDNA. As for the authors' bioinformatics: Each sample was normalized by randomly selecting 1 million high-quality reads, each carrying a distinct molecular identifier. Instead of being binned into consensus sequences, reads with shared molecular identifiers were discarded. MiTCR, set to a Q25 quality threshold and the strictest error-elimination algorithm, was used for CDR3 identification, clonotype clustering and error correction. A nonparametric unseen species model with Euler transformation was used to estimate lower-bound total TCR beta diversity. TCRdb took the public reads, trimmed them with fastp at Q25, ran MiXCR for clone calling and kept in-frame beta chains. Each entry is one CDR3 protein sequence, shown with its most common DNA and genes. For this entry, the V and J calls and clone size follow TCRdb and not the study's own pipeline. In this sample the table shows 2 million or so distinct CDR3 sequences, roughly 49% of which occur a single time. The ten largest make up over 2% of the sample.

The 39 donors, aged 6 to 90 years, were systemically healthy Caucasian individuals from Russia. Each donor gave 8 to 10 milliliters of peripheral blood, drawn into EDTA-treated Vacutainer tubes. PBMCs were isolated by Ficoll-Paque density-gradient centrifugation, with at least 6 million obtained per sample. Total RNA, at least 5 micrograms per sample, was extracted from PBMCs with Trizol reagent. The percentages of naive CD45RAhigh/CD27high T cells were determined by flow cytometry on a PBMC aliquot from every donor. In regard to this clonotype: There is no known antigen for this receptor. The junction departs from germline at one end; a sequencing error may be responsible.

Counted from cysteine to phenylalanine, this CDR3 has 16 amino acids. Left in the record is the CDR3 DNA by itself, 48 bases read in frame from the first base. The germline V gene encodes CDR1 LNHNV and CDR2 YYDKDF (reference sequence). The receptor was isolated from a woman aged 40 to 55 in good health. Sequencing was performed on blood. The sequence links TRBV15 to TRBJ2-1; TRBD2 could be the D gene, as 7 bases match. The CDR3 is CAASSPWGGATNEQFF. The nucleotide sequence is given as TGTGCCGCCAGCAGTCCCTGGGGGGGGGCCACTAATGAGCAGTTCTTC.